Below, 19 T cell receptor beta chains from the same sample are listed, as sequenced in a study of beta chain features in type 1 diabetes. The investigators reverse transcribed all of the isolated RNA, so they sequenced expressed TCRB transcripts. The method was immunoSEQ multiplex PCR; TCRdb's version includes in-frame clones alone and lacks a portion of them. The sample contains more than 150,000 clones, over 8.5% of which appear only once. The specimen sequenced was central memory CD4+ T cells from blood. The receptors derive from a man aged 18 to 29 in good health.

This chain joins TRBV29-1 and TRBJ1-1; 11 nucleotides match TRBD1. CDR1 and CDR2 (germline): SQVTM, ANQGSEA. CDR3 length: 12 amino acids. CDR3 amino acids: CSGQGARTEAFF. The CDR3 bases are TGCAGTGGACAGGGGGCGAGGACTGAAGCTTTCTTT.

This clone counts as medium-sized. J is TRBJ2-4 and V is TRBV28; D is ambiguous. The CDR3 loop spans 16 amino acids. Germline V gene lookup returns CDR1 MDHEN and CDR2 SYDVKM. Trimming pared 3 bases from V and 3 bases from J, leaving 15 bases between. Here the CDR3 DNA reads TGTGCCAGCAGTTTGGCCTCAGGATCACTCAAAAACATTCAGTACTTC. Its protein is CASSLASGSLKNIQYF.

The genes are TRBV28 and TRBJ2-7; either TRBD1 or TRBD2 may supply D (6 bases each). Germline CDR1 and CDR2: MDHEN and SYDVKM. The CDR3 has 15 amino acids. The V and J ends lost 4 bases and 3 bases respectively, with 16 bases between them. The CDR3 region is CASSSPAEGDYEQYF. The CDR3 nucleotides are TGTGCCAGCAGTTCCCCTGCGGAGGGGGACTACGAGCAGTACTTC.

This clone appeared many times. The chain recombines TRBV7-9 with TRBJ2-2; 8 bases map to TRBD1. The CDR3 length is 14 residues. Germline V gene sequence: CDR1 SEHNR, CDR2 FQNEAQ (reference sequence). V shed 4 bases and J 5 bases; nucleotides not matched to a gene: 3. CDR3 DNA: TGTGCCAGCAGCTGGGACAGGCGGACCGGGGAGCTGTTTTTT. Translating it yields CASSWDRRTGELFF. The full variable domain, in which reference TRBV7-9 and TRBJ2-2 provide the parts outside the CDR3, is DTGVSQNPRHKITKRGQNVTFRCDPISEHNRLYWYRQTLGQGPEFLTYFQNEAQLEKSRLLSDRFSAERPKGSFSTLEIQRTEQGDSAMYLCASSWDRRTGELFFGEGSRLTVL.

This chain connects TRBV20-1 to TRBJ1-1; D is ambiguous. V was trimmed by 7 bases and J by 1 base, leaving 4 bases between them. The CDR3 loop spans 10 amino acids. Germline loops: CDR1 DFQATT, CDR2 SNEGSKA (reference sequence). This chain's CDR3 is CSVGNTEAFF. The CDR3 DNA sequence: TGCAGTGTAGGGAACACTGAAGCTTTCTTT.

The V call is TRBV28, the J call TRBJ2-1; D call uncertain. The germline V gene encodes CDR1 MDHEN and CDR2 SYDVKM. V gave up 7 bases and J gave up 8 bases, with 12 bases separating them. The CDR3 is 12 residues long. The CDR3 loop reads CASKVQSDEQFF. Here the CDR3 DNA reads TGTGCCAGCAAGGTGCAGAGCGATGAGCAGTTCTTC.

V gene TRBV30 combines with J gene TRBJ1-1; D might be TRBD1 (6 bases). Trimming removed 3 bases from V and 4 bases from J, with 15 bases in between. CDR1 and CDR2 from the germline V gene are GTSNPN and SVGIG (reference sequence). The CDR3 totals 14 residues. CDR3 DNA sequence: TGTGCCTGGAGCGTTATAGGGGGGAGCACTGAAGCTTTCTTT. Protein product: CAWSVIGGSTEAFF.

This clone came up a few times. The V and J genes are TRBV29-1 and TRBJ1-4; the D gene is possibly TRBD1 (6 bases). The CDR3 is 15 amino acids. V dropped 0 bases and J dropped 7 bases, with 15 bases sitting between them. Germline V lookup: CDR1 SQVTM, CDR2 ANQGSEA. The CDR3: CSVEDRRRGGEKLFF. CDR3 DNA sequence: TGCAGCGTTGAAGACCGACGCAGGGGAGGTGAAAAACTGTTTTTT.

A few counts support this clone. This chain connects TRBV29-1 to TRBJ2-1; 8 bases are a match to TRBD1. V lost 8 bases, J lost 10 bases, and 10 bases stayed unmatched. The CDR3 has 12 amino acids. Germline V lookup: CDR1 SQVTM, CDR2 ANQGSEA. The CDR3 nucleotides read TGCAGCATTGGACAGGGCAGCGGCGAGCAGTTCTTC. Protein sequence: CSIGQGSGEQFF.

This clone turned up a few times. In nucleotides, the CDR3 is TGCGCCAGCAGCCATACCGGAGCTGAAGCTTTCTTT. As protein: CASSHTGAEAFF. This sequence joins TRBV4-3 and TRBJ1-1; D is ambiguous. This CDR3 comprises 12 residues. Germline CDR1 is LGHNA and CDR2 is YSLEER. The V gene lost 3 bases and the J gene lost 6 bases, with 8 bases spanning the gap.

The chain joins TRBV9 to TRBJ1-1, with unresolved D. The CDR3 length is 14 residues. Trimming removed 4 bases from V and 1 base from J, with 11 bases in between. CDR1 SGDLS and CDR2 YYNGEE come from the germline V gene. CDR3 region: CASSLSRGNTEAFF. The CDR3 nucleotides read TGTGCCAGCAGCCTGTCGCGAGGGAACACTGAAGCTTTCTTT.

The chain carries TRBV5-4 and TRBJ2-7; 9 positions match TRBD1. CDR3 length: 15 residues. V shed 2 bases and J 3 bases; nucleotides not matched to a gene: 6. CDR1 is SGHNT and CDR2 is YYREEE in the germline V gene (reference sequence). The chain's CDR3 is CASSFSTGQGYEQYF. The DNA of the CDR3 is TGTGCCAGCAGCTTCAGTACGGGACAGGGCTACGAGCAGTACTTC.

The chain combines TRBV2 with TRBJ1-2; D is unresolved. The V gene's germline CDR1 is SNHLY and CDR2 FYNNEI. Trimming left V 3 bases short and J 7 bases short, with 9 bases between. This CDR3 is 12 amino acids long. This chain's CDR3 is CASSDTGGGYTF. In DNA, the CDR3 is TGTGCCAGCAGTGATACGGGTGGTGGCTACACCTTC.

This clone was recorded at least ten times. This chain joins TRBV13 and TRBJ1-6, with D unclear. This CDR3 spans 12 amino acids. The germline V and J ends were trimmed by 6 bases and 7 bases, with 7 bases remaining between them. The V gene's germline CDR1 is PRHDT and CDR2 FYEKMQ (reference sequence). CDR3 in DNA: TGTGCCAGCAGTTTGCGGAATTCACCCCTCCACTTT. As protein: CASSLRNSPLHF.

This clone turned up a few times. The V and J genes are TRBV5-1 and TRBJ2-7; D is unclear. V was cut by 0 bases and J by 3 bases, with 10 bases left in between. This CDR3 has 14 residues. The V gene's germline CDR1 is SGHRS and CDR2 YFSETQ. CDR3 residues: CASSLATQIYEQYF. For the CDR3, the DNA is TGCGCCAGCAGCTTGGCCACGCAAATCTACGAGCAGTACTTC.

The sample holds a few counts of this clone. This chain links TRBV5-1 with TRBJ1-1; perhaps TRBD1 as D (5 bases). Germline-derived CDR1 and CDR2 are SGHRS and YFSETQ. V dropped 4 bases and J dropped 1 base, with 17 bases sitting between them. The CDR3 has 16 residues. CDR3 amino acids: CASSPGRGQGNTEAFF. CDR3 DNA: TGCGCCAGCAGCCCTGGGCGTGGGCAGGGGAACACTGAAGCTTTCTTT. The full variable domain, rest sourced from reference TRBV5-1 and TRBJ1-1, is KAGVTQTPRYLIKTRGQQVTLSCSPISGHRSVSWYQQTPGQGLQFLFEYFSETQRNKGNFPGRFSGRQFSNSRSEMNVSTLELGDSALYLCASSPGRGQGNTEAFFGQGTRLTVV.

There are many counts of this clone. Other DNA sequences within the sample encode an identical CDR3. V is TRBV28 and J is TRBJ1-5; no firm D call. Trimming left V 4 bases short and J 0 bases short, with 4 bases between. The CDR3 runs to 13 residues. Germline CDR1 and CDR2: MDHEN and SYDVKM. CDR3 in amino acids: CASSSDSNQPQHF. Here the CDR3 DNA reads TGTGCCAGCAGTTCAGATAGCAATCAGCCCCAGCATTTT.

The chain combines TRBV4-2 with TRBJ1-1; 9 positions match TRBD1. Per germline, CDR1 LGHNA and CDR2 YNFKEQ. The CDR3 contains 15 residues. Trimming cost V 3 bases and J 5 bases; bases outside gene matches: 7. CDR3 coding DNA: TGTGCCAGCAGCCATCCGGGACAGGGTAATACTGAAGCTTTCTTT. Protein sequence: CASSHPGQGNTEAFF.

The chain has TRBV19 and TRBJ1-1; D gene unclear. Germline V CDR1 and CDR2: LNHDA, SQIVND (reference sequence). The CDR3 is made up of 15 amino acids. V lost 3 bases, J lost 1 base, and 12 bases lay in between. The CDR3 DNA reads as TGTGCCAGTAGTATCAGGTGGCCGGGGAACACTGAAGCTTTCTTT. Translation: CASSIRWPGNTEAFF.